This section outlines one T cell receptor beta chain sequence together with its context. The data were obtained in a study of blood T cell repertoires in COVID-19. For the study at large: Donors in the United States, Italy and Spain gave samples during acute or convalescent COVID-19.

Looked up from germline, CDR1 is LNHDA and CDR2 is SQIVND (reference sequence). Trimming removed 7 bases from V and 3 bases from J, with 21 bases in between. The CDR3 covers 16 residues. How the authors handled the data: Reference gene primer amplification in the assay estimated nucleated cell counts. Sequencing used immunoSEQ multiplex PCR; TCRdb keeps in-frame clones, though not all of them. The DNA gave D and trimming, while V, J and clone size come from that table. The data show under 200,000 clones, with over 70% seen just once and about 10% held by the top ten. Sequenced input: peripheral blood. The J gene is TRBJ1-2, the V gene TRBV19; D is undetermined. The TCR sequence derives from a woman at least 80 years old with active or convalescent COVID-19. This chain's CDR3 is CASKAPPGSKDYGYTF. The CDR3 nucleotides are TGTGCCAGTAAGGCCCCCCCGGGTAGTAAGGACTATGGCTACACCTTC.